These 30 T cell receptor beta chains were all obtained from the same sample, sequenced in a study of cytomegalovirus exposure and HLA in healthy donors. The PCR used 60 Vbeta and 13 Jbeta primers. Data came from immunoSEQ multiplex PCR; TCRdb stores just in-frame clones and leaves some out. This table has 95,000 to 150,000 clones, 15% appearing once. Source material: PBMCs. The origin of the receptors is a woman under 30 in good health and CMV-seronegative.

This clone occurred a few times. The V gene is TRBV29-1, the J gene TRBJ2-1, with TRBD2 matching 13 bases. This CDR3 has 15 residues. Trimming removed 6 bases from V and 4 bases from J; junction bases left unmatched: 6. CDR1 is SQVTM and CDR2 is ANQGSEA in the germline V gene. CDR3 sequence (DNA): TGCAGCGTGGCCGGGACTAGCGGGAATTACAATGAGCAGTTCTTC. Protein: CSVAGTSGNYNEQFF.

This clone occurred a few times. The chain employs TRBV6-1 and TRBJ1-4; 8 positions agree with TRBD1. There are 15 residues in the CDR3. The V gene end was trimmed by 5 bases and the J gene end by 5 bases; junction bases not matched to a gene: 7. Germline-derived CDR1 and CDR2 are MNHNS and SASEGT. This CDR3 reads CASSLQGERNEKLFF. DNA for the CDR3: TGTGCCAGCAGTTTACAGGGGGAGCGGAATGAAAAACTGTTTTTT.

This clone was picked up a small number of times. This chain links TRBV6-6 with TRBJ2-7, with 9 positions matching TRBD2. The CDR3 has 15 amino acids. Germline assignment: CDR1 MNHNY and CDR2 SVGAGI (reference sequence). The V gene end was trimmed by 5 bases and the J gene end by 6 bases; junction bases not matched to a gene: 11. This chain's CDR3 is CASSPPGLAKGEQYF. DNA of the CDR3: TGTGCCAGCAGTCCCCCGGGACTAGCAAAGGGCGAGCAGTACTTC.

This clone was detected a few times. J is TRBJ1-1 and V is TRBV19; D is unresolved. CDR1 and CDR2 from the germline V gene are LNHDA and SQIVND (reference sequence). The CDR3 spans 13 residues. The ends were cut back, 3 bases at V and 4 bases at J, with 9 bases in the middle. CDR3 in amino acids: CASSMFGRTEAFF. CDR3 nucleotides: TGTGCCAGTAGTATGTTTGGGCGCACTGAAGCTTTCTTT.

The chain links TRBV29-1 to TRBJ1-5, with 7 nucleotides matching TRBD1. Germline V gene lookup returns CDR1 SQVTM and CDR2 ANQGSEA. The junction had 1 base not matched to a gene; V was cut back by 1 base and J by 4 bases. The length of the CDR3 is 13 residues. The CDR3 reads CSVEAGGNQPQHF. The CDR3 bases are TGCAGCGTTGAAGCAGGGGGTAATCAGCCCCAGCATTTT.

J is TRBJ2-6 and V is TRBV29-1; D is ambiguous. Per germline, CDR1 SQVTM and CDR2 ANQGSEA. V was shortened by 3 bases and J by 0 bases, with 12 bases between the two germline ends. CDR3 length equals 16 residues. The CDR3 spells CSVEIEKDSGANVLTF. The CDR3, as DNA: TGCAGCGTTGAGATAGAGAAAGACTCTGGGGCCAACGTCCTGACTTTC.

About this clone itself: One end of the junction varies from germline; a read error may be responsible. The chain combines TRBV5-8 with TRBJ1-2; the match to TRBD1 covers 7 bases. Germline V CDR1 and CDR2: SGHTS, YDEGEE. The CDR3 is 15 amino acids. In DNA form, the CDR3 reads TGTGCCAGCAGCTTGGGACAGGGCGCTAATTATGGCTACACCTTC. It specifies CASSLGQGANYGYTF.

This chain uses TRBV5-1 with TRBJ2-5; D is possibly TRBD1 (6 bases). The last part of the DNA fits TRBJ2-7 better; the J call may be wrong. This CDR3 contains 15 residues. Germline-derived CDR1 and CDR2 are SGHRS and YFSETQ. The DNA for the CDR3 is TGCGCCAGCAGGGTCCCTGGTAGACAGGACGACGAGCAGTACTTC. Translating it yields CASRVPGRQDDEQYF.

This clone was seen only a few times. V and J are TRBV29-1 and TRBJ2-3; 8 nucleotides align to TRBD2. The CDR3 is made up of 15 amino acids. CDR1 is SQVTM, CDR2 ANQGSEA, per germline. Trimming took 4 bases from V and 3 from J; bases not matched to a gene: 9. The chain's CDR3 is CSVVPQGGRTDTQYF. The CDR3 coding sequence is TGCAGCGTTGTACCTCAGGGCGGGAGGACAGATACGCAGTATTTT.

The CDR3 loop reads CASSLSPGTAYGYTF. As DNA, the CDR3 is TGTGCCAGCAGTTTATCCCCGGGGACAGCCTATGGCTACACCTTC. V and J are TRBV27 and TRBJ1-2, with 7 bases that match TRBD1. CDR3 size: 15 residues. The germline V gene encodes CDR1 MNHEY and CDR2 SMNVEV (reference sequence). V shed 0 bases and J 4 bases; nucleotides not matched to a gene: 5.

The genes are TRBV13 and TRBJ2-1, with D possibly TRBD2 on 7 matching bases. The V and J ends lost 7 bases and 6 bases respectively, with 16 bases between them. The CDR3 loop spans 14 amino acids. Germline-derived CDR1 and CDR2 are PRHDT and FYEKMQ (reference sequence). CDR3 residues: CASNRRGPPNEQFF. In DNA, the CDR3 is TGTGCCAGCAATAGGCGGGGGCCCCCCAATGAGCAGTTCTTC.

Concerning this clone: Other DNA sequences in this specimen translate into the identical CDR3. The rearrangement uses TRBV28 and TRBJ1-5; D perhaps matches TRBD1 (6 bases). CDR1 and CDR2 (germline): MDHEN, SYDVKM. CDR3 length equals 14 residues. V gave up 6 bases and J gave up 3 bases, with 12 bases separating them. The CDR3 DNA reads as TGTGCCAGCAGCCCGGGGGGGCCCAATCAGCCCCAGCATTTT. It encodes CASSPGGPNQPQHF. Variable domain in full (rest from reference TRBV28 and TRBJ1-5): DVKVTQSSRYLVKRTGEKVFLECVQDMDHENMFWYRQDPGLGLRLIYFSYDVKMKEKGDIPEGYSVSREKKERFSLILESASTNQTSMYLCASSPGGPNQPQHFGDGTRLSIL.

This clone was observed a handful of times. V gene TRBV2 combines with J gene TRBJ1-1; D not resolved. The CDR3 totals 15 residues. Trimming cost V 8 bases and J 0 bases, with 16 bases left between them. The germline CDR1 and CDR2 sequences are SNHLY and FYNNEI. The CDR3 DNA reads as TGTGCCAGCTTTCTTCGGGTGACGGTGAACACTGAAGCTTTCTTT. This encodes CASFLRVTVNTEAFF.

This chain uses TRBV18 with TRBJ2-3, with 7 nucleotides matching TRBD1. In germline, CDR1 is KGHSH, CDR2 LQKENI. The CDR3 totals 16 residues. V trimming: 1 base; J trimming: 2 bases; junction bases outside the gene matches: 6. The CDR3 sequence is CASSPLQGVITDTQYF. The CDR3, as DNA: TGTGCCAGCTCACCACTCCAGGGGGTAATCACAGATACGCAGTATTTT.

The J gene is TRBJ2-1, the V gene TRBV5-1; 15 nucleotides line up with TRBD2. The CDR3 contains 17 residues. With 4 bases clipped from V and 8 bases from J, the junction kept 10 bases outside the gene matches. Germline loops: CDR1 SGHRS, CDR2 YFSETQ. CDR3 nucleotide sequence: TGCGCCAGCAGCCCTTGGACTAGCGGGGGGGGCGAGGATGAGCAGTTCTTC. Translating gives CASSPWTSGGGEDEQFF.

The sample holds a few counts of this clone. V and J are TRBV14 and TRBJ1-1, with a weak D call TRBD1 (5 bases). The ends were cut back, 2 bases at V and 1 base at J, with 8 bases in the middle. Per germline, CDR1 SGHDN and CDR2 FVKESK. This CDR3 is built from 14 residues. The DNA for the CDR3 is TGTGCCAGCAGCCAACGGGGGGGGAACACTGAAGCTTTCTTT. The encoded protein is CASSQRGGNTEAFF.

This chain uses TRBV7-3 with TRBJ2-3; maybe TRBD2 (5 bases). CDR1 and CDR2 from the germline V gene are SGHTA and FQGTGA. V lost 3 bases and J 2 bases, leaving 12 bases between the germline ends. The CDR3 has 15 amino acids. CDR3 nucleotides: TGTGCCAGCAGCTTGTGGGAGCCATCCACAGATACGCAGTATTTT. This sequence encodes CASSLWEPSTDTQYF.

The genes are TRBV6-4 and TRBJ2-1, with a possible D match to TRBD2 (7 bases). Trimming left V 2 bases short and J 5 bases short, with 10 bases between. From germline, CDR1 is MRHNA and CDR2 SNTAGT. This CDR3 has 14 residues. The CDR3 loop is CASSDGRGHNEQFF. In DNA, the CDR3 is TGTGCCAGCAGTGACGGGCGGGGGCACAATGAGCAGTTCTTC.

This clone was seen a handful of times. The chain combines TRBV28 with TRBJ1-4; D is perhaps TRBD1 (6 bases). Germline V gene lookup returns CDR1 MDHEN and CDR2 SYDVKM. CDR3 length equals 15 residues. Trimming shortened V by 5 bases and J by 1 base, and 11 bases separated the two germline ends. This CDR3 reads CASSAGGRTNEKLFF. CDR3 in DNA: TGTGCCAGCAGTGCCGGGGGGCGAACTAATGAAAAACTGTTTTTT. The entire variable domain, with the rest obtained from reference TRBV28 and TRBJ1-4, is as follows: DVKVTQSSRYLVKRTGEKVFLECVQDMDHENMFWYRQDPGLGLRLIYFSYDVKMKEKGDIPEGYSVSREKKERFSLILESASTNQTSMYLCASSAGGRTNEKLFFGSGTQLSVL.

The rearrangement links TRBV7-5 to TRBJ2-7; TRBD2 is the table's D call and was not checked against the DNA. TRBV7-5 is described as a pseudogene. The CDR3 extends over 14 amino acids. The CDR3 nucleotides read TGTGCCAGAAGCCGAGCGCTAGCGGGAGCTGAGCAGTACTTC. This encodes CARSRALAGAEQYF.

This clone was recorded a few times. J is TRBJ2-7 and V is TRBV6-1, with D possibly being TRBD1 (6 bases). The CDR3 has 13 amino acids. Germline-derived CDR1 and CDR2 are MNHNS and SASEGT. Trimming removed 6 bases from V and 3 bases from J, with 12 bases in between. CDR3 region: CASRVDSFYEQYF. CDR3 nucleotides: TGTGCCAGCAGGGTGGACAGTTTCTACGAGCAGTACTTC.

V and J are TRBV19 and TRBJ2-2; a weak D match, TRBD1 (5 bases). The ends were cut back, 6 bases at V and 8 bases at J, with 13 bases in the middle. The CDR3 consists of 13 residues. The V gene's germline CDR1 is LNHDA and CDR2 SQIVND (reference sequence). Written as DNA, the CDR3 is TGTGCCAGTAGCAACAGGTTCGGAGGGGAGCTGTTTTTT. This sequence encodes CASSNRFGGELFF.

V usage is TRBV12-2 and J usage is TRBJ1-1. TRBV12-2 constitutes a pseudogene. The CDR3 sequence is 15 residues long. CDR3 nucleotide sequence: TGTGCAAGTCGCTCACCGACGGAGATGAACACTGAAGCTTTCTTT. Translated, it gives CASRSPTEMNTEAFF.

There are a few counts of this clone. J is TRBJ2-5 and V is TRBV7-9, with TRBD1 matching over 10 bases. This CDR3 region has 15 residues. The V gene's germline CDR1 is SEHNR and CDR2 FQNEAQ (reference sequence). V gave up 2 bases and J gave up 7 bases; unmatched junction bases: 7. CDR3 sequence: CASSLQGQGKGTQYF. Here the CDR3 DNA reads TGTGCCAGCAGCTTACAGGGACAGGGGAAAGGGACCCAGTACTTC.

The chain is built from TRBV7-9 and TRBJ2-7; 9 bases are shared with TRBD1. This CDR3 has 15 residues. The germline gives CDR1 SEHNR, CDR2 FQNEAQ (reference sequence). J lost 4 bases, V lost 0 bases, and 4 bases had no gene match. CDR3 loop: CASSLANRGLYEQYF. The CDR3 bases are TGTGCCAGCAGCTTAGCGAACAGGGGGCTTTACGAGCAGTACTTC.

This clone was counted only a few times. The chain joins TRBV5-4 to TRBJ1-1; a possible D gene is TRBD1 (5 bases). This CDR3 contains 16 residues. Between the trimmed V and J ends, which lost 0 bases and 4 bases, there was a span of 16 bases. Germline V gives CDR1 SGHNT, CDR2 YYREEE (reference sequence). CDR3 region: CASSLGLNKGPTEAFF. CDR3 sequence (DNA): TGTGCCAGCAGCTTGGGGCTAAACAAGGGGCCCACTGAAGCTTTCTTT.

CDR3 sequence reads: CASSEQGTYNEQFF. DNA for the CDR3: TGTGCCAGCAGTGAACAGGGGACCTACAATGAGCAGTTCTTC. The V gene is TRBV6-1, the J gene TRBJ2-1; D might be TRBD1 (6 bases). CDR1 and CDR2 (germline): MNHNS, SASEGT. This CDR3 region has 14 residues. With 2 bases removed from V and 2 bases from J, the gap between germline ends came to 7 bases.

The V call is TRBV6-4, the J call TRBJ2-3; 9 bases map to TRBD2. J lost 2 bases, V lost 4 bases, and 1 base had no gene match. Germline CDR1 MRHNA, CDR2 SNTAGT. This CDR3 spans 14 amino acids. CDR3 in amino acids: CASSGGRDTDTQYF. The CDR3, as DNA: TGTGCCAGCAGTGGCGGGAGGGACACAGATACGCAGTATTTT.

Points on this clone: The junction departs from the called germline gene at one end, perhaps through a read error. V is TRBV2 and J is TRBJ2-7; TRBD1 aligns across 7 bases. This CDR3 has 14 amino acids. From germline, CDR1 is SNHLY and CDR2 FYNNEI. The CDR3 DNA sequence: TGTGCCAGCAGTGAACCAGGGGGTTGGTACGGGCAGTACTTC. This translates into CASSEPGGWYGQYF. Variable domain in full (rest from reference TRBV2 and TRBJ2-7): EPEVTQTPSHQVTQMGQEVILRCVPISNHLYFYWYRQILGQKVEFLVSFYNNEISEKSEIFDDQFSVERPDGSNFTLKIRSTKLEDSAMYFCASSEPGGWYGQYFGPGTRLTVT.

Only a few counts were recorded for this clone. This chain's CDR3 is CASSSSGTGTYGYTF. The CDR3 DNA reads as TGCGCCAGCAGCTCATCGGGAACAGGGACCTATGGCTACACCTTC. This rearrangement joins TRBV5-1 to TRBJ1-2, with D maybe TRBD1 (6 bases). Germline V gene data show CDR1 as SGHRS and CDR2 as YFSETQ. The germline V and J ends were trimmed by 3 bases and 4 bases, with 16 bases remaining between them. This CDR3 is 15 amino acids long.